The clone carrying this T cell receptor (beta chain) has just a few counts. This sample stems from a study of T-cell reconstitution after alpha-beta-depleted transplantation in children. The V gene's germline CDR1 is DFQATT and CDR2 SNEGSKA (reference sequence). V was cut by 3 bases and J by 1 base, with 9 bases left in between. The CDR3 consists of 14 residues. As it was prepared, the TCRbeta library received unique molecular identifiers. Each CDR3 protein is one row after TCRdb ran MiXCR on the PCR reads. The profile covers 450,000 to 600,000 distinct CDR3 sequences, with over 25% appearing a single time and 2% to 3% taken by the ten largest.

J is TRBJ2-2 and V is TRBV20-1; D is ambiguous. The input for sequencing was PBMCs from the stem cell graft donor, taken from the stem cell graft. This clonotype was obtained from a human donor who donated a stem cell graft to a child with aplastic anemia. CDR3 protein: CSASGTWNTGELFF. The CDR3 region has the DNA TGCAGTGCTAGTGGCACATGGAACACCGGGGAGCTGTTTTTT.